This TCR beta chain appears in the sequencing data of a study of OX40 agonist ivuxolimab in advanced cancers. The study sampled blood at baseline, cycle 4 day 1, and cycle 7 day 1. The data were produced by immunoSEQ multiplex PCR, yet TCRdb's version contains in-frame clones alone and is incomplete. Among some 14,000 clones listed, around 60% were seen once. This clone has a handful of counts. Germline V gene data show CDR1 as MNHEY and CDR2 as SMNVEV (reference sequence). CDR3 length equals 14 residues. With 6 bases clipped from V and 7 bases from J, the junction kept 6 bases outside the gene matches.

The receptor was derived from an adult with an advanced solid tumor such as melanoma, head and neck, liver or kidney cancer. The sequencing here drew on CD4+ or CD8+ T cells sorted from blood, taken in a trial of the OX40 agonist ivuxolimab. The chain carries TRBV27 and TRBJ2-1; TRBD1 aligns across 10 bases. The CDR3 loop reads CASRFLDRGNEQFF. The CDR3 DNA reads TGTGCCAGCAGATTTCTGGACAGGGGGAATGAGCAGTTCTTC.